These T cell receptor beta chains were read from a single sample in a study of shared clonotypes between healthy human individuals. The repertoire was sequenced with immunoSEQ multiplex PCR; TCRdb's copy has only in-frame clones and lacks some. The table includes more than 850,000 clones, about four fifths detected once. The sequenced sample consisted of memory CD4+ T cells from PBMCs. These receptors originate from a man aged 18 to 30 in good health. Some clones in this sample may be carry-over from other donors' samples. CDR3s include the opening cysteine and the closing phenylalanine or tryptophan. Fields, in order: CDR3 length, V gene, J gene, CDR3 protein.

12	TRBV2	TRBJ1-1	CASSPSIVEAFF
16	TRBV9	TRBJ1-3	CASSARPGTGDGTIYF
15	TRBV7-9	TRBJ1-2	CASSLSRPGLGGYTF
16	TRBV4-1	TRBJ1-1	CASSQDLGQPATEAFF
14	TRBV5-1	TRBJ1-1	CASSLGLRTPEAFF
12	TRBV30	TRBJ1-2	CAWSVLAYGYTF
17	TRBV19	TRBJ2-1	CASSSGQGRGPYNEQFF
18	TRBV4-3	TRBJ2-3	CASSTSRTSGSFGDTQYF
13	TRBV5-4	TRBJ2-1	CASSLRGYNEQFF
15	TRBV7-3	TRBJ2-5	CASSWRGTGAETQYF
16	TRBV5-8	TRBJ1-3	CASSPWGGPSGNTIYF
14	TRBV19	TRBJ2-7	CASSPERSIGEQYF
16	TRBV14	TRBJ1-3	CASSQKGRTYLDTIYF
15	TRBV7-2	TRBJ2-7	CASSSRTSGRYEQYF
17	TRBV10-1	TRBJ2-2	CASRPSEGGKSGGELFF
16	TRBV7-7	TRBJ2-3	CASSPTSGARTDTQYF
13	TRBV7-8	TRBJ1-1	CASSLVSYTEAFF
14	TRBV5-4	TRBJ2-5	CASSLETSQETQYF
16	TRBV7-9	TRBJ2-3	CASSLSLTAITDTQYF
16	TRBV28	TRBJ1-1	CASSSLGGGLNTEAFF
19	TRBV27	TRBJ2-7	CASSLYPQGDRVGSYEQYF
22	TRBV21-1	TRBJ2-3	CASSHRDRGQERVELGTDTQYF
15	TRBV5-1	TRBJ2-7	CASSLWSGSSYEQYF
13	TRBV7-8	TRBJ1-2	CASSPVLNYGYTF
14	TRBV7-2	TRBJ1-2	CASSSPGQGWGYTF
12	TRBV28	TRBJ2-7	CASRGGFYEQYF
11	TRBV20-1	TRBJ1-4	CSARAPGGLFF
19	TRBV4-3	TRBJ1-1	CASSHMKLGLVRGGTEAFF
14	TRBV2	TRBJ2-2	CASIREAGTGELFF
15	TRBV2	TRBJ2-1	CASRETSGVYNEQFF
15	TRBV28	TRBJ1-2	CASSLVGGPNYGYTF
11	TRBV27	TRBJ1-5	CASSFHQPQHF
11	TRBV30	TRBJ2-2	CAWTNTGELFF
11	TRBV12-2	TRBJ1-1	CARGSGFGAFF
14	TRBV7-8	TRBJ1-5	CASSFPGGNQPQHF
14	TRBV10-3	TRBJ2-7	CAISEGQGAHEQYF
16	TRBV19	TRBJ1-1	CASSIVTASTNTEAFF
13	TRBV6-6	TRBJ1-4	CASSPQGGGKLFF
15	TRBV7-9	TRBJ2-1	CASSRIASSYNEQFF
13	TRBV30	TRBJ1-2	CAWTLTASRGYTF
13	TRBV5-4	TRBJ1-2	CASSHLGPGGYTF
14	TRBV6-5	TRBJ1-5	CASSYSFQGQPQHF
15	TRBV11-2	TRBJ2-1	CASSRGTSGYNEQFF
14	TRBV27	TRBJ2-1	CASSLMVAVNEQFF
13	TRBV28	TRBJ1-1	CASSRDMNTEAFF
12	TRBV15	TRBJ1-2	CATGVDNYGYTF
15	TRBV28	TRBJ1-5	CASSSGFRGNQPQHF
14	TRBV10-3	TRBJ2-7	CAITRDRRSYEQYF
15	TRBV9	TRBJ1-4	CASSPSGVSDEKLFF